This passage covers 6 T cell receptor beta chains from one sample sequenced in a study of blood T cells in healthy people across ages. A second PCR of roughly 7 to 11 cycles used a sample-barcoded 5' primer and a J-beta primer mix. TCRdb reprocessed the 5' RACE reads with MiXCR, giving one entry per CDR3 protein. The sample yields over 1.5 million distinct CDR3 sequences, just under 50% seen once. The source material was blood. These receptors originate from a woman between 40 and 55 years old in good health.

The chain links TRBV4-3 to TRBJ2-2, with a tentative D call TRBD2 (7 bases). V lost 2 bases to trimming and J lost 4 bases, with 17 bases between them. The germline CDR1 and CDR2 sequences are LGHNA and YSLEER. CDR3 length: 17 residues. CDR3 nucleotides: TGCGCCAGCAGCCAATTCGTGATTGCGGGGGCCACCGGGGAGCTGTTTTTT. Encoded protein: CASSQFVIAGATGELFF.

This clonotype appeared a few times. This chain uses TRBV5-1 with TRBJ1-1; 10 bases match TRBD1. J lost 8 bases, V lost 2 bases, and 6 bases had no gene match. Germline V gene lookup returns CDR1 SGHRS and CDR2 YFSETQ. This CDR3 is 14 amino acids long. This CDR3 is CASSLPGQGGEAFF. CDR3 nucleotides: TGCGCCAGCAGCTTACCCGGACAGGGGGGAGAAGCTTTCTTT.

The V call is TRBV28, the J call TRBJ2-7; 10 positions agree with TRBD1. With V trimmed by 7 bases and J by 1 base, 13 bases remained unmatched. CDR3 length equals 17 residues. CDR1 is MDHEN and CDR2 is SYDVKM in the germline V gene. The CDR3 reads CASKTGTGAAGSYEQYF. The CDR3 nucleotides read TGTGCCAGCAAAACCGGGACAGGGGCCGCCGGTTCCTACGAGCAGTACTTC. The full variable domain, rest sourced from reference TRBV28 and TRBJ2-7, is DVKVTQSSRYLVKRTGEKVFLECVQDMDHENMFWYRQDPGLGLRLIYFSYDVKMKEKGDIPEGYSVSREKKERFSLILESASTNQTSMYLCASKTGTGAAGSYEQYFGPGTRLTVT.

The chain couples TRBV5-1 to TRBJ2-3; 9 bases match TRBD2. Germline-derived CDR1 and CDR2 are SGHRS and YFSETQ. The junction had 5 bases not matched to a gene; V was cut back by 5 bases and J by 1 base. This CDR3 contains 15 residues. For the CDR3, the DNA is TGCGCCAGCAGAGAAACTAGCGGGCGCACAGATACGCAGTATTTT. Amino acids: CASRETSGRTDTQYF.

The rearrangement uses TRBV3-1 and TRBJ2-5; 7 nucleotides agree with TRBD2. This CDR3 region has 20 residues. V gave up 4 bases and J gave up 2 bases; unmatched junction bases: 22. CDR1 is LGHDT, CDR2 YNNKEL, per germline (reference sequence). CDR3 sequence: CASSRHPSQRSGVSQETQYF. The CDR3 bases are TGTGCCAGCAGCCGCCACCCCTCGCAACGAAGCGGGGTCTCTCAAGAGACCCAGTACTTC.

The gene calls are TRBV11-2 and TRBJ2-4, with D possibly TRBD2 on 6 matching bases. This CDR3 region has 15 residues. With 2 bases removed from V and 13 bases from J, the gap between germline ends came to 21 bases. Germline V gene lookup returns CDR1 SGHAT and CDR2 FQNNGV. The CDR3, as DNA: TGTGCCAGCAGCTTACGCCGGACTACCTACAATGAGCAGTACTTC. It translates to CASSLRRTTYNEQYF.